This T cell receptor (beta chain) was captured by sequencing in a study of PD-1 blockade in classical Hodgkin lymphoma. Study-level information: Intravenous nivolumab at 3 mg/kg was given to patients every 2 weeks. Findings of the study overall: TCR diversity at baseline was reported to be reduced in newly diagnosed patients relative to healthy donors.

The CDR3 consists of 15 residues. V lost 7 bases and J lost 5; bases outside the gene matches: 6. Germline CDR1 is MNHNS and CDR2 is SASEGT. This clone has only one observation. Antigen specificity is unknown. There was relapse after autologous stem cell transplantation in every patient, and there was variation in brentuximab vedotin exposure. Using immunoSEQ multiplex PCR, the repertoire was profiled, and TCRdb retains in-frame clones only, with some absent. The sample has around 70,000 clones, over 70% seen once. The chain combines TRBV6-1 with TRBJ2-5, with 14 positions matching TRBD2. The source is a human donor with classical Hodgkin lymphoma. The sequencing here drew on peripheral blood mononuclear cells (PBMCs), taken before the second cycle of nivolumab. The CDR3 sequence is CASTRLAGGFETQYF. In DNA, the CDR3 is TGTGCCAGCACCCGACTAGCGGGAGGGTTTGAGACCCAGTACTTC.